The following is a T cell receptor (beta chain) sequence with its context. The sample is drawn from a study of blood T cell repertoires in COVID-19. Some clones are missing from TCRdb's copy, which holds only in-frame ones; the method was immunoSEQ multiplex PCR. This sample yields about 260,000 clones, of which 88% are seen a single time; over 1% belongs to the top ten. The CDR3 totals 20 residues. Trimming stripped 5 bases from V and 0 bases from J, with 23 bases between. In germline, CDR1 is MNHNY, CDR2 SVGAGI (reference sequence). The gene calls are TRBV6-6 and TRBJ1-6, with D unclear. The material sequenced was PBMCs or T cells enriched from blood (not recorded which). The sequence was obtained from a woman in her 40s with acute COVID-19. CDR3: CASSLQRTLGSSSYNSPLHF. CDR3 nucleotides: TGTGCCAGCAGTCTACAACGAACACTCGGGAGTAGCTCCTATAATTCACCCCTCCACTTT.